Following are 27 T cell receptor beta chains from one sample sequenced in a study of shared clonotypes between healthy human individuals. The assay was immunoSEQ multiplex PCR, and TCRdb's table has in-frame clones only and misses some. The sample holds some 2,000,000 clones; roughly 94% are singletons and the top ten take 1% to 1.3%. Naive CD8 cells were CD45RO-negative, positively selected for CCR7, excluding terminally differentiated effector memory CD45RA+ cells. The sequencing input was naive CD8+ T cells sorted from blood. Source of these receptors: a man aged 18-30 years in good health.

This chain connects TRBV15 to TRBJ2-5, with D perhaps matching TRBD1 (6 bases). V was pared by 5 bases and J by 0 bases, with 16 bases between. CDR1 is LNHNV and CDR2 is YYDKDF in the germline V gene (reference sequence). The CDR3 is 16 residues long. The CDR3 bases are TGTGCCACCAGCCCCCGGACAGAAGTCAACCAAGAGACCCAGTACTTC. Amino acids: CATSPRTEVNQETQYF.

The chain is built from TRBV7-2 and TRBJ1-3; D is uncertain. There are 15 residues in the CDR3. The V gene lost 5 bases and the J gene lost 0 bases, with 11 bases spanning the gap. Per the germline V gene, CDR1 is SGHTA and CDR2 is FQGNSA. The DNA for the CDR3 is TGTGCCAGCAGCACAGACACGAGCTCTGGAAACACCATATATTTT. Protein product: CASSTDTSSGNTIYF.

J is TRBJ1-4 and V is TRBV5-4; TRBD1 matches at 9 bases. The CDR3 has 12 amino acids. Germline CDR1 and CDR2: SGHNT and YYREEE (reference sequence). V lost 4 bases to trimming and J lost 11 bases; unmatched junction nucleotides: 3. The CDR3 coding sequence is TGTGCCAGCAGCCCGACAGGGGGGAAACTGTTTTTT. Translated: CASSPTGGKLFF. Full variable domain (missing parts from reference TRBV5-4 and TRBJ1-4): ETGVTQSPTHLIKTRGQQVTLRCSSQSGHNTVSWYQQALGQGPQFIFQYYREEENGRGNFPPRFSGLQFPNYSSELNVNALELDDSALYLCASSPTGGKLFFGSGTQLSVL.

There are a few counts of this clone. This chain links TRBV19 with TRBJ1-6, with 7 positions matching TRBD1. The CDR3 has 16 amino acids. Germline CDR1 is LNHDA and CDR2 is SQIVND (reference sequence). Trimming removed 4 bases from V and 6 bases from J; junction bases left unmatched: 9. The CDR3 DNA reads TGTGCCAGTAGTACCGTAGGGACAGATATTAATTCACCCCTCCACTTT. Amino acids: CASSTVGTDINSPLHF.

Turning to this clone: At the DNA level, this CDR3 is encoded by other sequences in the same sample as well. The chain is built from TRBV20-1 and TRBJ2-7; D call uncertain. Per germline, CDR1 DFQATT and CDR2 SNEGSKA (reference sequence). V was clipped by 5 bases and J by 0 bases, with 5 bases between them. The length of the CDR3 is 11 residues. CDR3 in amino acids: CSASDSYEQYF. CDR3 DNA sequence: TGCAGTGCTTCGGACTCCTACGAGCAGTACTTC.

Written as DNA, the CDR3 is TGTGCCAGCAGTAGAACAGGGTACCTCTACGAGCAGTACTTC. This sequence encodes CASSRTGYLYEQYF. The gene calls are TRBV6-6 and TRBJ2-7; D might be TRBD1 (6 bases). V was trimmed by 5 bases and J by 3 bases, leaving 14 bases between them. The CDR3 runs to 14 residues. Germline lookup yields CDR1 MNHNY and CDR2 SVGAGI (reference sequence).

The J gene is TRBJ2-6, the V gene TRBV13; D not certain. V lost 0 bases and J 4 bases, leaving 13 bases between the germline ends. CDR3 length equals 17 residues. Germline V gene lookup returns CDR1 PRHDT and CDR2 FYEKMQ (reference sequence). As DNA, the CDR3 is TGTGCCAGCAGCTTAGGGGCCTGGGTAACCGGGGCCAACGTCCTGACTTTC. It encodes CASSLGAWVTGANVLTF.

The gene calls are TRBV7-8 and TRBJ2-6; perhaps D is TRBD1 or TRBD2 (5 bases each). Between the trimmed V and J ends, which lost 5 bases and 0 bases, there was a span of 26 bases. CDR3 length equals 21 residues. Germline CDR1 and CDR2: SGHVS and FQNEAQ. DNA of the CDR3: TGTGCCAGCAGCCGATTTGGGGAAGAGGGGACGGTTAGCTCTGGGGCCAACGTCCTGACTTTC. Its protein product is CASSRFGEEGTVSSGANVLTF.

This rearrangement joins TRBV28 to TRBJ1-1, with D unclear. Trimming took off 3 bases at V and 6 bases at J, with 17 bases between the two ends. CDR3 length equals 15 residues. In germline, CDR1 is MDHEN, CDR2 SYDVKM. This CDR3 is CASSFSGVPHPEAFF. The CDR3 DNA reads as TGTGCCAGCAGTTTTTCTGGGGTCCCCCATCCTGAAGCTTTCTTT.

This chain uses TRBV7-6 with TRBJ2-3; the D is unclear. The germline V and J ends were trimmed by 5 bases and 3 bases, with 3 bases remaining between them. Per germline, CDR1 SGHVS and CDR2 FNYEAQ. The CDR3 runs to 11 residues. The chain's CDR3 is CASSVTDTQYF. The CDR3, as DNA: TGTGCCAGCAGCGTAACAGATACGCAGTATTTT.

This chain connects TRBV4-1 to TRBJ2-1; 9 bases are shared with TRBD1. Per germline, CDR1 MGHRA and CDR2 YSYEKL. The V segment lost 4 bases and the J segment 6 bases; nucleotides outside the gene matches: 13. The CDR3 is 17 amino acids. As DNA, the CDR3 is TGCGCCAGCAGCCCCCGGGACAGGGTCTCAGATGTCAATGAGCAGTTCTTC. This codes for CASSPRDRVSDVNEQFF.

This clone was counted once. This chain connects TRBV4-1 to TRBJ2-7; a weak D match, TRBD2 (7 bases). The ends were cut back, 6 bases at V and 2 bases at J, with 11 bases in the middle. The CDR3 sequence is 13 residues long. Germline assignment: CDR1 MGHRA and CDR2 YSYEKL. Here the CDR3 DNA reads TGCGCCAGCAGTCGGGGGGCCGCCTACGAGCAGTACTTC. It encodes CASSRGAAYEQYF.

This rearrangement joins TRBV15 to TRBJ2-2; D remains unclear. The V gene's germline CDR1 is LNHNV and CDR2 YYDKDF (reference sequence). V lost 5 bases and J lost 3, with 10 bases in between. The CDR3 totals 14 residues. CDR3 protein: CATSSRQDTGELFF. CDR3 coding DNA: TGTGCCACCAGCTCCCGGCAGGACACCGGGGAGCTGTTTTTT.

The chain couples TRBV30 to TRBJ2-1; tentatively, D is TRBD1 (6 bases). The CDR3 consists of 11 residues. CDR1 and CDR2 (germline): GTSNPN, SVGIG (reference sequence). V was shortened by 2 bases and J by 9 bases, with 8 bases between the two germline ends. CDR3 DNA: TGTGCCTGGAGTCAAGGGGGTGAGCAGTTCTTC. It specifies CAWSQGGEQFF.

This clone was seen a few times. The chain has TRBV6-5 and TRBJ2-7; D might be TRBD1 or TRBD2, each matching 5 bases. Trimming cost V 4 bases and J 5 bases, with 12 bases left between them. Germline CDR1 is MNHEY and CDR2 is SVGAGI. The length of the CDR3 is 13 residues. This CDR3 is CASSSELGDEQYF. The CDR3 DNA sequence: TGTGCCAGCAGTTCGGAATTGGGGGACGAGCAGTACTTC.

Points on this clone: Other DNA sequences in the same sample also yield this CDR3. The rearrangement joins TRBV30 to TRBJ2-7, with TRBD1 matching over 8 bases. Looked up from germline, CDR1 is GTSNPN and CDR2 is SVGIG (reference sequence). After removal of 2 bases from V and 2 bases from J, the junction contained 5 bases not matched to a gene. This CDR3 has 14 amino acids. CDR3 amino acids: CAWSPGQGAYEQYF. The CDR3, as DNA: TGTGCCTGGAGTCCCGGACAGGGAGCCTACGAGCAGTACTTC.

In DNA form, the CDR3 reads TGTGCCAGCAGCCCGGGACACAACACTGAAGCTTTCTTT. Protein: CASSPGHNTEAFF. The V call is TRBV5-6, the J call TRBJ1-1; possible D gene TRBD1, 6 bases. This CDR3 region has 13 residues. Trimming stripped 4 bases from V and 2 bases from J, with 9 bases between. Germline V lookup: CDR1 SGHDT, CDR2 YYEEEE. Together with reference TRBV5-6 and TRBJ1-1, the CDR3 gives the full variable domain: DAGVTQSPTHLIKTRGQQVTLRCSPKSGHDTVSWYQQALGQGPQFIFQYYEEEERQRGNFPDRFSGHQFPNYSSELNVNALLLGDSALYLCASSPGHNTEAFFGQGTRLTVV.

About this clone itself: In the same sample, other DNA sequences code for this CDR3. The CDR3 DNA reads TGCGCCAGCAGCGAGGGACTAGCGGGCATATACGAGCAGTACTTC. This translates into CASSEGLAGIYEQYF. The rearrangement uses TRBV5-1 and TRBJ2-7, with 12 bases lining up with TRBD2. After removal of 4 bases from V and 4 bases from J, the junction contained 6 bases not matched to a gene. CDR1 and CDR2 from the germline V gene are SGHRS and YFSETQ. The CDR3 is 15 amino acids.

V is TRBV11-2 and J is TRBJ1-6; D gene unclear. This CDR3 region has 15 residues. V shed 5 bases and J shed 4 bases, with 12 bases lying between them. Germline lookup yields CDR1 SGHAT and CDR2 FQNNGV. CDR3 protein: CASSLPILYNSPLHF. CDR3 bases: TGTGCCAGCAGCCTACCTATCCTTTATAATTCACCCCTCCACTTT.

This clone appeared once. V is TRBV10-1 and J is TRBJ2-7; 7 positions agree with TRBD2. The germline V gene has CDR1 WNHNN and CDR2 SYGVQD (reference sequence). The ends lost 5 bases at V and 2 bases at J; junction bases unmatched: 21. This CDR3 is 19 amino acids long. In DNA form, the CDR3 reads TGCGCCAGCAGTATTAGCCGTATCGCCGGGATACTAGCGCCCTACGAGCAGTACTTC. Its protein product is CASSISRIAGILAPYEQYF.

The chain links TRBV2 to TRBJ2-1, with D possibly being TRBD1 (6 bases). Per germline, CDR1 SNHLY and CDR2 FYNNEI. The V end was cut by 7 bases, the J end by 7 bases, with 17 bases between. The CDR3 is 14 residues long. DNA for the CDR3: TGTGCCAGCACCCTATTCGGTAGGGGGAATGAGCAGTTCTTC. Residues: CASTLFGRGNEQFF.

The gene calls are TRBV7-6 and TRBJ1-2; weak D call: TRBD1 (6 bases). The CDR3 has 15 residues. Germline V gives CDR1 SGHVS, CDR2 FNYEAQ. The V end lost 0 bases, the J end lost 3 bases, and 11 bases lay between the germline ends. The CDR3 spells CASSLAVGGDYGYTF. DNA for the CDR3: TGTGCCAGCAGCTTAGCTGTAGGGGGGGACTATGGCTACACCTTC. The variable domain in full, with the rest retrieved from reference TRBV7-6 and TRBJ1-2, is GAGVSQSPRYKVTKRGQDVALRCDPISGHVSLYWYRQALGQGPEFLTYFNYEAQQDKSGLPNDRFSAERPEGSISTLTIQRTEQRDSAMYRCASSLAVGGDYGYTFGSGTRLTVV.

This clone was observed a few times. CDR3 residues: CASSSRDARSPLHF. The CDR3 DNA sequence: TGTGCCAGCAGTTCTAGGGATGCGCGTTCACCCCTCCACTTT. V and J are TRBV27 and TRBJ1-6, with no clear D. Trimming removed 4 bases at V and 9 bases at J, with 13 bases between. The CDR3 length is 14 residues. Germline CDR1 and CDR2: MNHEY and SMNVEV (reference sequence).

The rearrangement uses TRBV29-1 and TRBJ2-7, with 8 bases matching TRBD2. The CDR3 is made up of 13 amino acids. Germline loops: CDR1 SQVTM, CDR2 ANQGSEA. Trimming at V came to 6 bases and at J to 3 bases, leaving 7 bases not matched to a gene. CDR3 sequence reads: CSVSPGGYYEQYF. Written as DNA, the CDR3 is TGCAGCGTCTCCCCGGGGGGGTACTACGAGCAGTACTTC.

The chain is built from TRBV11-2 and TRBJ2-7, with 7 bases aligning to TRBD2. This CDR3 region has 13 residues. V lost 5 bases, J lost 6 bases, and 7 bases stayed unmatched. The germline V gene encodes CDR1 SGHAT and CDR2 FQNNGV. The CDR3 region is CASSPGLGGEQYF. The CDR3 bases are TGTGCCAGCAGCCCAGGACTAGGCGGCGAGCAGTACTTC.

The chain recombines TRBV27 with TRBJ2-5; perhaps TRBD1 as D (6 bases). The V and J ends lost 2 bases and 1 base respectively, with 8 bases between them. The CDR3 sequence is 14 residues long. Germline V gives CDR1 MNHEY, CDR2 SMNVEV (reference sequence). The CDR3 DNA is TGTGCCAGCAGTTTAGGCAGGGGCCAAGAGACCCAGTACTTC. It specifies CASSLGRGQETQYF.

The chain employs TRBV7-8 and TRBJ2-1; D is perhaps TRBD1 (6 bases). The CDR3 spans 14 residues. V gave up 5 bases and J gave up 2 bases, with 10 bases separating them. The germline V gene has CDR1 SGHVS and CDR2 FQNEAQ. This CDR3 is CASSAHRAYNEQFF. DNA of the CDR3: TGTGCCAGCAGCGCTCACAGGGCCTACAATGAGCAGTTCTTC.